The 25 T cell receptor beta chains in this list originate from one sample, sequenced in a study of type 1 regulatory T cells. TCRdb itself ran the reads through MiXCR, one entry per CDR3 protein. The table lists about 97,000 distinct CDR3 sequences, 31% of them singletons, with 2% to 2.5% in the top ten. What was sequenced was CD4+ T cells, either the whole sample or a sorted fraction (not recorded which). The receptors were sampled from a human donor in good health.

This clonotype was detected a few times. CDR3 sequence (DNA): TGTGCCAGCAGCCTATGGGGGACTAGCCCGGGGGATGAGCAGTTCTTC. It is translated as CASSLWGTSPGDEQFF. The chain has TRBV7-2 and TRBJ2-1, with 9 bases aligning to TRBD2. Per the germline V gene, CDR1 is SGHTA and CDR2 is FQGNSA. The CDR3 length is 16 residues. J lost 8 bases, V lost 5 bases, and 13 bases had no gene match.

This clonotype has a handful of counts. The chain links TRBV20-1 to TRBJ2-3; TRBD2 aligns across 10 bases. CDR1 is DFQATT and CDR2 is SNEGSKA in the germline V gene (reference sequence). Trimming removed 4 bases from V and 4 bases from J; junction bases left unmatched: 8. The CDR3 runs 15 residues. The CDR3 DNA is TGCAGTGCTACAAAGCGGGAGGGCCAGGCAGATACGCAGTATTTT. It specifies CSATKREGQADTQYF.

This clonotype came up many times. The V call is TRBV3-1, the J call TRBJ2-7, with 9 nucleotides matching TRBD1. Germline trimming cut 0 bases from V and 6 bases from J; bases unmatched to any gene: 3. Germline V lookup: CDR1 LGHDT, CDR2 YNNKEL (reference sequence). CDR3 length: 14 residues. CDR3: CASSQEGTGPEQYF. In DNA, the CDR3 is TGTGCCAGCAGCCAAGAAGGGACAGGGCCCGAGCAGTACTTC.

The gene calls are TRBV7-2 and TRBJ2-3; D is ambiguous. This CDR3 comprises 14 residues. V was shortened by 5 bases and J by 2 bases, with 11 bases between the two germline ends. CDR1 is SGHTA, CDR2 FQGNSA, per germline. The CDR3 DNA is TGTGCCAGCAGCCTAAGCAGTGACACAGATACGCAGTATTTT. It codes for CASSLSSDTDTQYF.

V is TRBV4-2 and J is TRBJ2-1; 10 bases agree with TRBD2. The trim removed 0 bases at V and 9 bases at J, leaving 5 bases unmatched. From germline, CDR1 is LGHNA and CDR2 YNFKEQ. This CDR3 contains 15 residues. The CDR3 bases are TGTGCCAGCAGCCAAGAGGCTAGCGGGAGACGTGAGCAGTTCTTC. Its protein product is CASSQEASGRREQFF.

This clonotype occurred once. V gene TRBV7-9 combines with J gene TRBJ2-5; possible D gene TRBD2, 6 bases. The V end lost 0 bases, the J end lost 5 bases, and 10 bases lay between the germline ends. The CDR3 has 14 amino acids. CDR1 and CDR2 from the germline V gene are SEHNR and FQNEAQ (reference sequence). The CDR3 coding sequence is TGTGCCAGCAGCTTAGCTTCGGGGGTGGAGACCCAGTACTTC. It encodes CASSLASGVETQYF.

CDR3 sequence (DNA): TGTGCCAGCAGCTTCTTGGGACTAGCGGGAGTCGGCAATGAGCAGTTCTTC. Residues: CASSFLGLAGVGNEQFF. This chain joins TRBV7-9 and TRBJ2-1; 14 bases are shared with TRBD2. V shed 3 bases, J shed 6 bases, and the junction held 7 bases outside the gene matches. Germline assignment: CDR1 SEHNR and CDR2 FQNEAQ (reference sequence). The CDR3 covers 17 residues.

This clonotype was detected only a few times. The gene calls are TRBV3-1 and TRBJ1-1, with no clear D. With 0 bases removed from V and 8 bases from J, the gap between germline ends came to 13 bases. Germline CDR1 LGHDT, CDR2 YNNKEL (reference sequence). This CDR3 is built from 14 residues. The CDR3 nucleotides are TGTGCCAGCAGCCAAGATCTCCACGTGGGGGAAGCTTTCTTT. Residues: CASSQDLHVGEAFF.

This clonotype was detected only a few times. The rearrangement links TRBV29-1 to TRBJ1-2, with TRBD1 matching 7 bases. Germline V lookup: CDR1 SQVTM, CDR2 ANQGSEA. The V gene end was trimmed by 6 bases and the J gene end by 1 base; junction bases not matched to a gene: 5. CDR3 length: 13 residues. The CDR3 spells CSVTGQDNYGYTF. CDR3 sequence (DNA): TGCAGCGTCACCGGACAGGATAACTATGGCTACACCTTC.

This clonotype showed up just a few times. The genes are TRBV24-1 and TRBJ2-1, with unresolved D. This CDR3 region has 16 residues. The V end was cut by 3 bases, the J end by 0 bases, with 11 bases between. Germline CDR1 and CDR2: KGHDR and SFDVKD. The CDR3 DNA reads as TGTGCCACCAGTGATCCCGCCGGCTACTCCTACAATGAGCAGTTCTTC. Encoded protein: CATSDPAGYSYNEQFF.

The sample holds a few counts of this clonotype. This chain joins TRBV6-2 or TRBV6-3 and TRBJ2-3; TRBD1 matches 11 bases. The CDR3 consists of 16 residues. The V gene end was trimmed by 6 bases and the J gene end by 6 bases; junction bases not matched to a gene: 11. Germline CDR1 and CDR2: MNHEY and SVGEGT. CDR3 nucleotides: TGTGCCAGCAGCCCGGACAGGGGGCATACATTGGATACGCAGTATTTT. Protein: CASSPDRGHTLDTQYF.

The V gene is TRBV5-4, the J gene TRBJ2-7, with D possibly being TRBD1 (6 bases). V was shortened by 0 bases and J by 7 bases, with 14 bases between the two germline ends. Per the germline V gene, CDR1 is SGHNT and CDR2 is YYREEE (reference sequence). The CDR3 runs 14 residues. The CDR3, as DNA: TGTGCCAGCAGCTTGGATCCCGTTACAGGGGAGCAGTACTTC. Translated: CASSLDPVTGEQYF.

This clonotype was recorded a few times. The CDR3 DNA reads as TGTGCCAGCAGCTTCGGGTTACGTCAGGGCGCCGAGACCCAGTACTTC. It encodes CASSFGLRQGAETQYF. The chain links TRBV7-7 to TRBJ2-5; maybe TRBD1 (5 bases). The length of the CDR3 is 16 residues. Germline CDR1 reads SSHAT; CDR2 reads FNYEAQ (reference sequence). The ends were cut back, 3 bases at V and 5 bases at J, with 19 bases in the middle.

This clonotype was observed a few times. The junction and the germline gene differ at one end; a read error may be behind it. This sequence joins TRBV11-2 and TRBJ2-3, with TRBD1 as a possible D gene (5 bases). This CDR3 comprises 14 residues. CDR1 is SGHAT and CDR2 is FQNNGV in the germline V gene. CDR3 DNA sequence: TGTGCCAGCAGCTCACCAAAGCAGGGTCCCGTCAGCTCCTTT. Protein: CASSSPKQGPVSSF.

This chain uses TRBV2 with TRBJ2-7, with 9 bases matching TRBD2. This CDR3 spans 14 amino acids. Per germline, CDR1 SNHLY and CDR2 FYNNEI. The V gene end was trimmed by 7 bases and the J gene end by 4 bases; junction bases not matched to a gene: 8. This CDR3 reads CASKLAGPPYEQYF. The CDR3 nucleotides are TGTGCCAGCAAGCTAGCGGGACCTCCTTACGAGCAGTACTTC.

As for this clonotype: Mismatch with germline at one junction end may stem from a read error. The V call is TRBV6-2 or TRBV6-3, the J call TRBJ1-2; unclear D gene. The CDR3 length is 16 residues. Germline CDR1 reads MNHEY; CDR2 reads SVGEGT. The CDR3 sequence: CASSSAGVGGGYGYAF. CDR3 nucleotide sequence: TGTGCCAGCAGTTCCGCAGGTGTAGGTGGCGGCTATGGCTACGCCTTC.

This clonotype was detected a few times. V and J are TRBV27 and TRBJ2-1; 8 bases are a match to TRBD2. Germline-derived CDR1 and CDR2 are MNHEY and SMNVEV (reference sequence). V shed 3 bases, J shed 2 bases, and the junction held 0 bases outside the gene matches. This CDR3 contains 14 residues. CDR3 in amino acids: CASSFSGAYNEQFF. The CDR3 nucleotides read TGTGCCAGCAGTTTTAGCGGGGCCTACAATGAGCAGTTCTTC.

The CDR3, as DNA: TGTGCCAGCAGCCCCGATTGGGAGACCCAGTACTTC. It encodes CASSPDWETQYF. The rearrangement links TRBV7-2 to TRBJ2-5; no firm D call. The CDR3 spans 12 residues. Trimming pared 5 bases from V and 5 bases from J, leaving 9 bases between. Germline V gene sequence: CDR1 SGHTA, CDR2 FQGNSA.

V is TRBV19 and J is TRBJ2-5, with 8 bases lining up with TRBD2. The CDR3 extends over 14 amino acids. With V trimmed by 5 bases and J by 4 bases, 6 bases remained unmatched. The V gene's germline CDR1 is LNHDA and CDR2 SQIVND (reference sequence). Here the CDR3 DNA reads TGTGCCAGTAGTGGAGGACTAGCTGCAGAGACCCAGTACTTC. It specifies CASSGGLAAETQYF.

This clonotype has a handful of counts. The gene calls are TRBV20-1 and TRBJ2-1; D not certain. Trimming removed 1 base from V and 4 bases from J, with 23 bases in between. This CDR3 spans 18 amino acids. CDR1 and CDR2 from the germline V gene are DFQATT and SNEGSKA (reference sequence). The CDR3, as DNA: TGCAGTGCTAGAGCCCTAGGCGGCAAGTCCAGCGCGTACAATGAGCAGTTCTTC. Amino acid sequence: CSARALGGKSSAYNEQFF.

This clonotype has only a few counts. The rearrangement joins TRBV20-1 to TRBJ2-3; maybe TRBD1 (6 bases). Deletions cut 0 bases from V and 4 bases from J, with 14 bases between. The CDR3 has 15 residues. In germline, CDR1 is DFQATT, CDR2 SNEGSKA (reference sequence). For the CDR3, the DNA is TGCAGTGCTAGAGATCCGCAGAAGGGGGCAGATACGCAGTATTTT. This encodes CSARDPQKGADTQYF.

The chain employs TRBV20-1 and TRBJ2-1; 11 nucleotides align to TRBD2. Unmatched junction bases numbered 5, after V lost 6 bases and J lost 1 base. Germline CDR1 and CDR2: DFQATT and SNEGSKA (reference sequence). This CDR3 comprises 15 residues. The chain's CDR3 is CSAPRLAGSYNEQFF. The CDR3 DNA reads TGCAGTGCCCCCCGACTAGCGGGATCCTACAATGAGCAGTTCTTC.

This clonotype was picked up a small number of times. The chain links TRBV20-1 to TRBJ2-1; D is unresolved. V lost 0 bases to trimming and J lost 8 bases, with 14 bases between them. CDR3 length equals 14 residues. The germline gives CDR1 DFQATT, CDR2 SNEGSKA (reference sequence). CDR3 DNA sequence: TGCAGTGCTAGAGATTTTCGGGCAGGAGATGAGCAGTTCTTC. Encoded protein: CSARDFRAGDEQFF.

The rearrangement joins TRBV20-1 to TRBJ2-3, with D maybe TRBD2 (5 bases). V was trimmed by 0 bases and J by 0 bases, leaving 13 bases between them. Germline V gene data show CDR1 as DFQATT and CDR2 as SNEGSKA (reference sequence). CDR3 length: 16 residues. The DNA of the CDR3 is TGCAGTGCTAGAGATCCCACTAGAGGGAGCACAGATACGCAGTATTTT. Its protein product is CSARDPTRGSTDTQYF.

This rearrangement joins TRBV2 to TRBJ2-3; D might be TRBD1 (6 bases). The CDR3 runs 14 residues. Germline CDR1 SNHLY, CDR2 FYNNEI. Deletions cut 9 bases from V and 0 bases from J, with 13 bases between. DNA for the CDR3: TGTGCCAGTCACAGGGATTCTAGCACAGATACGCAGTATTTT. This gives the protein CASHRDSSTDTQYF.